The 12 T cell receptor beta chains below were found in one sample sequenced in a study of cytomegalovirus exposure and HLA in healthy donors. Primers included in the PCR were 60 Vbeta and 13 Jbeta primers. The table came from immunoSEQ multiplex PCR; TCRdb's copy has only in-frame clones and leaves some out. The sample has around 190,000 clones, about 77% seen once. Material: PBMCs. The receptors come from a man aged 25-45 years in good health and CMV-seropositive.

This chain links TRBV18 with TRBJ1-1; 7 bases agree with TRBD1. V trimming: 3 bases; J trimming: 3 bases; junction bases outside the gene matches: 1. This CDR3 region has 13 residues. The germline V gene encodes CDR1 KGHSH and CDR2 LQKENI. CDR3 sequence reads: CASSPQGDTEAFF. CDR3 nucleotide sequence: TGTGCCAGCTCACCTCAGGGGGACACTGAAGCTTTCTTT.

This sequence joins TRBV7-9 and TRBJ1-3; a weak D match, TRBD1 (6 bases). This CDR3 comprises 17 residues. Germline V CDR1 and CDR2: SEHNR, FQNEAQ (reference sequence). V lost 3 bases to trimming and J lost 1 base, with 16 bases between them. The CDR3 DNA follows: TGTGCCAGCAGCTTGATAACAGGGCCAAAGTCTGGAAACACCATATATTTT. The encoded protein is CASSLITGPKSGNTIYF.

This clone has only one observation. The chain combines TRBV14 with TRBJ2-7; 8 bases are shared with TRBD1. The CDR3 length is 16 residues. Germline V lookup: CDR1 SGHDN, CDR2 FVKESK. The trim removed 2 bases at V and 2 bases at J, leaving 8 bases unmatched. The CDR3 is CASSQTAGGFAYEQYF. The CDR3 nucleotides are TGTGCCAGCAGCCAAACAGCAGGGGGCTTCGCCTACGAGCAGTACTTC. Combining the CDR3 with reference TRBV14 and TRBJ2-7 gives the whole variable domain EAGVTQFPSHSVIEKGQTVTLRCDPISGHDNLYWYRRVMGKEIKFLLHFVKESKQDESGMPNNRFLAERTGGTYSTLKVQPAELEDSGVYFCASSQTAGGFAYEQYFGPGTRLTVT.

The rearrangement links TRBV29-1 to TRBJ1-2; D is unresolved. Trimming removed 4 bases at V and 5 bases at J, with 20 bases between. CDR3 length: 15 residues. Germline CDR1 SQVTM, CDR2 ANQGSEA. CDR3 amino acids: CSVVLGSTGFYGYTF. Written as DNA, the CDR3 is TGCAGCGTTGTCTTAGGGAGCACGGGGTTTTATGGCTACACCTTC.

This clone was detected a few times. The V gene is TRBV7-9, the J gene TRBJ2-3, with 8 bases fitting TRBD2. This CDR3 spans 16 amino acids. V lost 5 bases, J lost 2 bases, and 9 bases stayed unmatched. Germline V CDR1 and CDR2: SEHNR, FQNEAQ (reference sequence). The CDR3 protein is CASSAGLALNTDTQYF. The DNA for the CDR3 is TGTGCCAGCAGCGCCGGACTAGCCTTGAACACAGATACGCAGTATTTT.

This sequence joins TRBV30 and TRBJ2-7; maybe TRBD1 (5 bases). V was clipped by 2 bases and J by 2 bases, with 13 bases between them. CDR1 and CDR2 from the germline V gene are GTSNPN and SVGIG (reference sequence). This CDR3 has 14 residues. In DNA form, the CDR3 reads TGTGCCTGGAGTTGGGGCGGACGAACCTACGAGCAGTACTTC. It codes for CAWSWGGRTYEQYF. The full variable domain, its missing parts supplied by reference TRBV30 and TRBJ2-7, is SQTIHQWPATLVQPVGSPLSLECTVEGTSNPNLYWYRQAAGRGLQLLFYSVGIGQISSEVPQNLSASRPQDRQFILSSKKLLLSDSGFYLCAWSWGGRTYEQYFGPGTRLTVT.

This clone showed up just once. The CDR3 coding sequence is TGTGCCAGCAGCTCTGGGGCTAGCGGATTCACAGATACGCAGTATTTT. It yields the protein CASSSGASGFTDTQYF. The chain joins TRBV7-9 to TRBJ2-3, with 7 positions matching TRBD2. The CDR3 totals 16 residues. CDR1 is SEHNR and CDR2 is FQNEAQ in the germline V gene (reference sequence). Trimming removed 4 bases from V and 2 bases from J; junction bases left unmatched: 9.

Here the CDR3 DNA reads TGTGCCAGCAGCTTATATGCTAGCGGGGGAGACGAGCAGTACTTC. This sequence encodes CASSLYASGGDEQYF. This rearrangement joins TRBV11-3 to TRBJ2-7, with 10 nucleotides matching TRBD2. Germline trimming cut 2 bases from V and 5 bases from J; bases unmatched to any gene: 6. Germline values: CDR1 SGHNT, CDR2 YENEEA. The CDR3 length is 15 residues. Drawing the rest from reference TRBV11-3 and TRBJ2-7, the complete variable domain is EAGVVQSPRYKIIEKKQPVAFWCNPISGHNTLYWYLQNLGQGPELLIRYENEEAVDDSQLPKDRFSAERLKGVDSTLKIQPAELGDSAVYLCASSLYASGGDEQYFGPGTRLTVT.

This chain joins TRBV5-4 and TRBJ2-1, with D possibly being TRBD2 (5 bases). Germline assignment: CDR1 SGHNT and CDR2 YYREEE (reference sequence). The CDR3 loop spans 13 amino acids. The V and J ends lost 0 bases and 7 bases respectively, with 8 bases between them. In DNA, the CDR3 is TGTGCCAGCAGCTTGGGAGGGCAAAATGAGCAGTTCTTC. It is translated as CASSLGGQNEQFF.

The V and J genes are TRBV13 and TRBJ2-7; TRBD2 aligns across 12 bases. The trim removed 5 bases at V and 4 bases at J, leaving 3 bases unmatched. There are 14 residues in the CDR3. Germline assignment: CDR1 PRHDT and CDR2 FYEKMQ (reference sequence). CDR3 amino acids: CASSATSGSYEQYF. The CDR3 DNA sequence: TGTGCCAGCAGCGCGACTAGCGGGAGTTACGAGCAGTACTTC.

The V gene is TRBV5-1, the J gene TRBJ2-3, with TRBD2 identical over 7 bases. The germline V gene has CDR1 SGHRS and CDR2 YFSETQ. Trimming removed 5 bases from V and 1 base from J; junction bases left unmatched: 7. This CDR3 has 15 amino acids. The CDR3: CASRPRGERTDTQYF. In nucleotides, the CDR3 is TGCGCCAGCAGGCCCCGGGGGGAGCGCACAGATACGCAGTATTTT.

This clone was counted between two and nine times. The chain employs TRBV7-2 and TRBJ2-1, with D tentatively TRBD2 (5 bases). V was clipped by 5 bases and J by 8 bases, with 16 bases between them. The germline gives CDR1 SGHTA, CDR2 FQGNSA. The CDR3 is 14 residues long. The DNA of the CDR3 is TGTGCCAGCAGCGCAGCTGGACTCCTCGATGAGCAGTTCTTC. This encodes CASSAAGLLDEQFF.